The present T cell receptor (beta chain) was sequenced within a study of T cell repertoires in ileal Crohn's disease. Study-level background: At surgery, 30% to 40% of patients smoked, with median disease duration roughly 8.3 years. Surgery for a complication: stricturing in around 60%, penetrating in about 40%.

Stated time point: neoterminal ileum biopsy at postoperative endoscopy, about 6 months after surgery. Eligibility required adulthood, ileal or ileocolonic Crohn's disease and indicated ileocolonic resection. Profiling relied on immunoSEQ multiplex PCR, and the TCRdb table lists in-frame clones only, not all of them. The table has 2,600 or so clones, just over 70% seen once; the top ten hold 35% to 45%. The CDR3 runs to 18 residues. CDR1 is SGHRS and CDR2 is YFSETQ in the germline V gene. The junction had 14 bases not matched to a gene; V was cut back by 3 bases and J by 2 bases. The receptor was isolated from an adult with Crohn's disease. Material for sequencing was ileal tissue. This chain joins TRBV5-1 and TRBJ2-7; 10 bases are a match to TRBD2. The DNA for the CDR3 is TGCGCCAGCAGCTCCTACCTAGCGGGAGAAATACGTACCTACGAGCAGTACTTC. Translating gives CASSSYLAGEIRTYEQYF. Drawing the rest from reference TRBV5-1 and TRBJ2-7, the complete variable domain is KAGVTQTPRYLIKTRGQQVTLSCSPISGHRSVSWYQQTPGQGLQFLFEYFSETQRNKGNFPGRFSGRQFSNSRSEMNVSTLELGDSALYLCASSSYLAGEIRTYEQYFGPGTRLTVT.